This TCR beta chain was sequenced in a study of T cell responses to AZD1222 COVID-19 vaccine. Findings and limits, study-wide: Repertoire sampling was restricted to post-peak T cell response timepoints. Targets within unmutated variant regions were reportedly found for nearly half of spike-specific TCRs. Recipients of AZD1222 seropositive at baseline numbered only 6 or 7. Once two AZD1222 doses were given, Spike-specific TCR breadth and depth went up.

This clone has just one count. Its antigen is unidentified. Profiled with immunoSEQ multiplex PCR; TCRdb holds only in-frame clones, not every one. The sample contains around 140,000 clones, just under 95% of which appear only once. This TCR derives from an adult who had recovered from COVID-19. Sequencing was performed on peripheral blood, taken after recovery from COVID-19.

In DNA form, the CDR3 reads TGCAGCTCCGAAGAGGTGGTCCAAGAGACCCAGTACTTC. It specifies CSSEEVVQETQYF. The chain is built from TRBV29-1 and TRBJ2-5; no clear D gene. CDR1 SQVTM and CDR2 ANQGSEA come from the germline V gene. The CDR3 consists of 13 residues. Trimming cost V 8 bases and J 1 base, with 14 bases left between them.